The 16 T cell receptor beta chains presented below share a single source sample, sequenced in a study of T cells in Graves' hyperthyroidism and ophthalmopathy. The TCR beta CDR3 regions underwent amplification using RNA transcripts as the source. The TCR CDR3 first-round RT-PCR relied on the HTBI primer set. TCRdb passed the multiplex PCR reads through MiXCR, listing each CDR3 protein once. The data show fewer than 550,000 distinct CDR3 sequences, 15% to 18% seen once. The sequenced sample was blood. Receptors were obtained from a woman aged 18-29 years with Graves' hyperthyroidism.

V is TRBV27 and J is TRBJ2-1; a possible D gene is TRBD2 (6 bases). In germline, CDR1 is MNHEY, CDR2 SMNVEV (reference sequence). This CDR3 spans 15 amino acids. V was pared by 5 bases and J by 12 bases, with 23 bases between. CDR3 nucleotides: TGTGCCAGCAGTCCGACCGGGACTTACCCATTAGGGCAGTTCTTC. Protein: CASSPTGTYPLGQFF.

As concerns this clonotype: Since a much larger clone is just one base distant, this may be a read error. The V and J genes are TRBV25-1 and TRBJ2-5, with D possibly TRBD2 on 5 matching bases. The CDR3 spans 16 residues. Per the germline V gene, CDR1 is MGHDK and CDR2 is SYGVNS. CDR3 coding DNA: TGTGCCAGCAGTTCGCCTCTTAAGGGAGCTCAAGGGACCCAGTACTTC. Its protein product is CASSSPLKGAQGTQYF.

V gene TRBV27 combines with J gene TRBJ2-3; no firm D call. The V end was cut by 3 bases, the J end by 1 base, with 11 bases between. The V gene's germline CDR1 is MNHEY and CDR2 SMNVEV (reference sequence). CDR3 length: 15 residues. This CDR3 reads CASSFSYGGTDTQYF. Here the CDR3 DNA reads TGTGCCAGCAGTTTTAGTTATGGCGGCACAGATACGCAGTATTTT.

There are many counts of this clonotype. The chain uses TRBV24-1 and TRBJ2-5; 7 nucleotides agree with TRBD2. This CDR3 has 14 residues. Germline values: CDR1 KGHDR, CDR2 SFDVKD. The V segment lost 3 bases and the J segment 1 base; nucleotides outside the gene matches: 1. CDR3 region: CATSDGRVQETQYF. CDR3 nucleotides: TGTGCCACCAGTGATGGGAGGGTCCAAGAGACCCAGTACTTC.

The rearrangement links TRBV19 to TRBJ2-3, with D maybe TRBD1 (6 bases). V was trimmed by 10 bases and J by 5 bases, leaving 16 bases between them. Germline values: CDR1 LNHDA, CDR2 SQIVND (reference sequence). The CDR3 covers 13 residues. CDR3 region: CATGTSRGDTQYF. CDR3 DNA: TGTGCCACTGGGACATCCCGGGGAGATACGCAGTATTTT. Variable domain in full (rest from reference TRBV19 and TRBJ2-3): DGGITQSPKYLFRKEGQNVTLSCEQNLNHDAMYWYRQDPGQGLRLIYYSQIVNDFQKGDIAEGYSVSREKKESFPLTVTSAQKNPTAFYLCATGTSRGDTQYFGPGTRLTVL.

This clonotype was counted at least ten times. Written as DNA, the CDR3 is TGTGCCTGGAGTCCGGGGGGGGGTGTAGGAGCTTTCTTT. It translates to CAWSPGGGVGAFF. The V and J genes are TRBV30 and TRBJ1-1, with a weak D call TRBD1 (5 bases). The CDR3 contains 13 residues. The V gene lost 2 bases and the J gene lost 10 bases, with 17 bases spanning the gap. Looked up from germline, CDR1 is GTSNPN and CDR2 is SVGIG (reference sequence).

With respect to this clonotype: This could be a read error, since a much larger clone is one nucleotide away. The chain uses TRBV6-5 and TRBJ1-5; TRBD1 aligns across 9 bases. The V gene end was trimmed by 4 bases and the J gene end by 1 base; junction bases not matched to a gene: 5. In germline, CDR1 is MNHEY, CDR2 SVGAGI. This CDR3 has 16 residues. The CDR3 protein is CASSSRTGASNQPQHF. The CDR3 DNA sequence: TGTGCCAGCAGTTCTCGGACAGGGGCGAGCAATCAGCCCCAGCATTTT.

Many counts were recorded for this clonotype. The J gene is TRBJ1-2, the V gene TRBV28; D is unclear. The CDR3 is 15 residues long. The germline V and J ends were trimmed by 5 bases and 5 bases, with 18 bases remaining between them. The germline gives CDR1 MDHEN, CDR2 SYDVKM. This CDR3 reads CASSVSGSRRYGYTF. CDR3 nucleotides: TGTGCCAGCAGTGTCTCGGGGTCTAGGAGGTATGGCTACACCTTC.

This clonotype showed up many times. This rearrangement joins TRBV5-4 to TRBJ1-2; D not certain. V was shortened by 1 base and J by 6 bases, with 13 bases between the two germline ends. Germline V lookup: CDR1 SGHNT, CDR2 YYREEE (reference sequence). This CDR3 comprises 14 residues. The CDR3 DNA reads TGTGCCAGCAGCTTGAGGGAACCAACCCATGGCTACACCTTC. Translated, it gives CASSLREPTHGYTF.

This clonotype has ten or more counts. This chain uses TRBV12-5 with TRBJ2-3; D is perhaps TRBD2 (6 bases). Germline lookup yields CDR1 LGHNT and CDR2 FRNRAP. CDR3 length equals 14 residues. V gave up 3 bases and J gave up 0 bases, with 7 bases separating them. The CDR3 protein is CASGFGGSTDTQYF. In DNA, the CDR3 is TGTGCTAGTGGTTTCGGGGGTAGCACAGATACGCAGTATTTT.

This clonotype was detected many times. The chain links TRBV12-5 to TRBJ1-2; tentatively, D is TRBD1 (5 bases). The CDR3 length is 16 residues. Germline CDR1 reads LGHNT; CDR2 reads FRNRAP. Trimming took off 0 bases at V and 6 bases at J, with 17 bases between the two ends. CDR3 DNA sequence: TGTGCTAGTGGTTTGGTGGGGCGGTATTCAGGAGATGGCTACACCTTC. Its protein is CASGLVGRYSGDGYTF.

This clonotype appeared a few times. V gene TRBV7-9 combines with J gene TRBJ2-6; 12 positions agree with TRBD2. V lost 0 bases to trimming and J lost 0 bases; unmatched junction nucleotides: 3. The V gene's germline CDR1 is SEHNR and CDR2 FQNEAQ (reference sequence). The CDR3 is made up of 19 amino acids. CDR3 bases: TGTGCCAGCAGCTTAGCGACTAGCGGGAGAGGCTCTGGGGCCAACGTCCTGACTTTC. Translating it yields CASSLATSGRGSGANVLTF. The whole variable domain, remainder taken from reference TRBV7-9 and TRBJ2-6, is DTGVSQNPRHKITKRGQNVTFRCDPISEHNRLYWYRQTLGQGPEFLTYFQNEAQLEKSRLLSDRFSAERPKGSFSTLEIQRTEQGDSAMYLCASSLATSGRGSGANVLTFGAGSRLTVL.

V usage is TRBV3-1 and J usage is TRBJ2-5, with 11 bases aligning to TRBD2. V lost 4 bases and J lost 1; bases outside the gene matches: 5. The length of the CDR3 is 16 residues. Looked up from germline, CDR1 is LGHDT and CDR2 is YNNKEL (reference sequence). CDR3 sequence reads: CASSRGLAGGQETQYF. The CDR3, as DNA: TGTGCCAGCAGCCGGGGGCTAGCGGGGGGCCAAGAGACCCAGTACTTC.

This clonotype was detected only a few times. With a much larger clone just one base away, this may be a read error. This sequence joins TRBV11-1 and TRBJ2-1; tentatively, D is TRBD1 (5 bases). The CDR3 has 14 amino acids. Looked up from germline, CDR1 is SGHAT and CDR2 is FQDESV (reference sequence). Here the CDR3 DNA reads TGTGCCAGCAGCTTCGCGACAGTCTACAGTGAGCAGTTCTTC. This codes for CASSFATVYSEQFF.

The CDR3 sequence: CASSQEEVYSYEQYF. In nucleotides, the CDR3 is TGTGCCAGCAGCCAAGAGGAAGTGTACTCCTACGAGCAGTACTTC. This chain connects TRBV14 to TRBJ2-7, with unresolved D. V was trimmed by 0 bases and J by 0 bases, leaving 9 bases between them. Germline V gene data show CDR1 as SGHDN and CDR2 as FVKESK. CDR3 length: 15 amino acids.

This clonotype showed up many times. The V and J genes are TRBV11-2 and TRBJ2-7; D perhaps matches TRBD2 (6 bases). The germline V gene has CDR1 SGHAT and CDR2 FQNNGV. V was cut by 6 bases and J by 4 bases, with 16 bases left in between. CDR3 length: 14 amino acids. Written as DNA, the CDR3 is TGTGCCAGCAGTTCGGGGGACTTCGGATACGAGCAGTACTTC. It codes for CASSSGDFGYEQYF.